The clone carrying this T cell receptor beta chain is medium-sized (0.01 to 0.1%) by share. The antigen is unknown. The data were obtained in a study of T cells in Graves' hyperthyroidism and ophthalmopathy. At first hyperthyroidism diagnosis, before any ophthalmopathy symptoms, the blood sample was collected. PBMCs were collected from an approximately 9.3 ml volume of fresh peripheral blood. Authors of the study amplified TCR beta CDR3 regions from RNA transcripts. HTBI primers were used for first-round RT-PCR of the TCR CDR3. From the multiplex PCR reads, TCRdb called clonotypes with MiXCR, one entry per CDR3 protein. This table holds approximately 32,000 distinct CDR3 sequences, just under 50% found once. Whole-study results and caveats: Blood also showed most of the thyroid clonotypes that were expanded above 0.001.

This CDR3 region has 15 residues. Trimming removed 0 bases at V and 5 bases at J, with 9 bases between. CDR1 is SGDLS, CDR2 YYNGEE, per germline. The sequenced sample was blood. The sequence derives from a woman aged 45-65 years with Graves' hyperthyroidism that later progressed to Graves' ophthalmopathy. The rearrangement links TRBV9 to TRBJ1-6; D gene unclear. The CDR3 DNA reads TGTGCCAGCAGCGTAGGAGACCACAATAATTCACCCCTCCACTTT. Translated, it gives CASSVGDHNNSPLHF.